A single sample gave rise to the 21 T cell receptor beta chains below, sequenced in a study of blood T cell repertoires in COVID-19. Sequencing used immunoSEQ multiplex PCR; TCRdb keeps in-frame clones, though not all of them. This repertoire shows approximately 150,000 clones, roughly 87% found once; its top ten account for around 1.2%. Sequencing was done on a sample of PBMCs or T cells enriched from blood (not recorded which). The receptors come from a human donor with acute COVID-19. The donor label of this sample is uncertain.

The V call is TRBV3-1 (or the pseudogene TRBV3-2), the J call TRBJ2-3, with TRBD2 matching over 13 bases. This CDR3 is 15 amino acids long. Germline V gene lookup returns CDR1 LGHDT and CDR2 YNNKEL (reference sequence). Trimming took 6 bases from V and 5 from J; bases not matched to a gene: 5. The DNA of the CDR3 is TGTGCCAGCAGACCTACTAGCGGGGGGGTAGATACGCAGTATTTT. It translates to CASRPTSGGVDTQYF.

This chain joins TRBV7-2 and TRBJ2-7, with 7 bases that match TRBD1. There are 15 residues in the CDR3. The V segment lost 2 bases and the J segment 0 bases; nucleotides outside the gene matches: 4. CDR1 is SGHTA, CDR2 FQGNSA, per germline. The CDR3 protein is CASSLFPGGSYEQYF. DNA of the CDR3: TGTGCCAGCAGCTTATTTCCAGGGGGCTCCTACGAGCAGTACTTC.

The chain couples TRBV30 to TRBJ2-2; 8 bases line up with TRBD2. The CDR3 has 16 residues. Per the germline V gene, CDR1 is GTSNPN and CDR2 is SVGIG (reference sequence). Trimming took 0 bases from V and 4 from J; bases not matched to a gene: 7. The CDR3 DNA reads as TGTGCCTGGAGTGTCCTAGCGGGCGGGTCCACCGGGGAGCTGTTTTTT. Translating gives CAWSVLAGGSTGELFF. Complete variable domain (other parts from reference TRBV30 and TRBJ2-2): SQTIHQWPATLVQPVGSPLSLECTVEGTSNPNLYWYRQAAGRGLQLLFYSVGIGQISSEVPQNLSASRPQDRQFILSSKKLLLSDSGFYLCAWSVLAGGSTGELFFGEGSRLTVL.

This clone was found a few times. The gene calls are TRBV5-6 and TRBJ2-1, with 13 bases fitting TRBD2. V lost 2 bases to trimming and J lost 10 bases; unmatched junction nucleotides: 9. Germline values: CDR1 SGHDT, CDR2 YYEEEE. This CDR3 is 16 amino acids long. CDR3 sequence: CASSFRLAGGPGEQFF. DNA of the CDR3: TGTGCCAGCAGCTTTCGACTAGCGGGGGGCCCAGGAGAGCAGTTCTTC.

V and J are TRBV6-5 and TRBJ1-2; D is ambiguous. The germline CDR1 and CDR2 sequences are MNHEY and SVGAGI. The CDR3 spans 14 residues. V gave up 6 bases and J gave up 7 bases, with 18 bases separating them. The CDR3 protein is CASSALDPWGGYTF. DNA for the CDR3: TGTGCCAGCAGCGCACTAGACCCTTGGGGTGGCTACACCTTC.

The gene calls are TRBV19 and TRBJ2-1; TRBD1 might be the D (6 bases). The ends were cut back, 1 base at V and 4 bases at J, with 11 bases in the middle. Germline CDR1 reads LNHDA; CDR2 reads SQIVND (reference sequence). This CDR3 spans 15 amino acids. Written as DNA, the CDR3 is TGTGCCAGTAGTATAGGTGCAGGGGTTTACAATGAGCAGTTCTTC. Protein product: CASSIGAGVYNEQFF. The full variable domain, completed using reference TRBV19 and TRBJ2-1, is DGGITQSPKYLFRKEGQNVTLSCEQNLNHDAMYWYRQDPGQGLRLIYYSQIVNDFQKGDIAEGYSVSREKKESFPLTVTSAQKNPTAFYLCASSIGAGVYNEQFFGPGTRLTVL.

The rearrangement uses TRBV19 and TRBJ2-5; TRBD1 matches 7 bases. The CDR3 spans 13 residues. Looked up from germline, CDR1 is LNHDA and CDR2 is SQIVND (reference sequence). Trimming cost V 6 bases and J 5 bases; bases outside gene matches: 6. CDR3 nucleotide sequence: TGTGCCAGTAGCGCGACAGGGTGGGAGACCCAGTACTTC. Its translation: CASSATGWETQYF.

This clone was detected a few times. CDR3 nucleotide sequence: TGTGCCAGCAGCCCGGACAGGGGTTTGAGTACCGGGGAGCTGTTTTTT. Its protein product is CASSPDRGLSTGELFF. This chain links TRBV5-6 with TRBJ2-2, with TRBD1 identical over 9 bases. This CDR3 is built from 16 residues. With V trimmed by 4 bases and J by 5 bases, 9 bases remained unmatched. In germline, CDR1 is SGHDT, CDR2 YYEEEE.

This clone was found once. The chain joins TRBV7-2 to TRBJ2-3; TRBD2 matches at 7 bases. The germline CDR1 and CDR2 sequences are SGHTA and FQGNSA. The CDR3 runs 16 residues. J lost 0 bases, V lost 2 bases, and 5 bases had no gene match. CDR3 residues: CASSLSGEASTDTQYF. The CDR3 DNA sequence: TGTGCCAGCAGCTTAAGCGGGGAAGCTAGCACAGATACGCAGTATTTT.

The genes are TRBV5-1 and TRBJ2-7; 8 nucleotides agree with TRBD2. Trimming took 3 bases from V and 6 from J; bases not matched to a gene: 8. Germline CDR1 and CDR2: SGHRS and YFSETQ. The CDR3 is 14 amino acids. The CDR3, as DNA: TGCGCCAGCAGCTGGGGACTAGAATCCAGCGAGCAGTACTTC. This gives the protein CASSWGLESSEQYF. The variable domain in full, with the rest retrieved from reference TRBV5-1 and TRBJ2-7, is KAGVTQTPRYLIKTRGQQVTLSCSPISGHRSVSWYQQTPGQGLQFLFEYFSETQRNKGNFPGRFSGRQFSNSRSEMNVSTLELGDSALYLCASSWGLESSEQYFGPGTRLTVT.

The rearrangement uses TRBV19 and TRBJ2-1; the D gene is possibly TRBD1 (6 bases). The germline V gene has CDR1 LNHDA and CDR2 SQIVND (reference sequence). Trimming pared 1 base from V and 4 bases from J, leaving 14 bases between. This CDR3 contains 16 residues. The CDR3: CASSIGGLVQYNEQFF. The CDR3 region has the DNA TGTGCCAGTAGTATAGGGGGGCTAGTACAGTACAATGAGCAGTTCTTC. Based on the CDR3 plus reference TRBV19 and TRBJ2-1, the full variable domain is DGGITQSPKYLFRKEGQNVTLSCEQNLNHDAMYWYRQDPGQGLRLIYYSQIVNDFQKGDIAEGYSVSREKKESFPLTVTSAQKNPTAFYLCASSIGGLVQYNEQFFGPGTRLTVL.

The genes are TRBV5-6 and TRBJ2-7; weak D call: TRBD2 (7 bases). CDR1 is SGHDT, CDR2 YYEEEE, per germline. Trimming removed 4 bases from V and 3 bases from J, with 17 bases in between. This CDR3 is 15 amino acids long. CDR3 nucleotides: TGTGCCAGCAGCACCCCGGACGGGGGGCACTACGAGCAGTACTTC. Translation gives CASSTPDGGHYEQYF.

CDR3 protein: CASSVAGDATNEKLFF. In DNA, the CDR3 is TGTGCCAGCAGCGTAGCGGGTGACGCAACTAATGAAAAACTGTTTTTT. The V gene is TRBV9, the J gene TRBJ1-4, with D unresolved. CDR1 is SGDLS, CDR2 YYNGEE, per germline. The CDR3 is made up of 16 amino acids. V was pared by 0 bases and J by 0 bases, with 9 bases between.

This sequence joins TRBV15 and TRBJ1-1, with D maybe TRBD1 (6 bases). V lost 5 bases, J lost 0 bases, and 13 bases lay in between. Germline CDR1 LNHNV, CDR2 YYDKDF (reference sequence). The CDR3 runs to 15 residues. CDR3 region: CATSGRQDLNTEAFF. The CDR3 nucleotides are TGTGCCACCAGCGGCCGACAGGACCTGAACACTGAAGCTTTCTTT.

The chain has TRBV10-1 and TRBJ1-1, with D perhaps TRBD1 (5 bases). V was shortened by 3 bases and J by 2 bases, with 7 bases between the two germline ends. The germline CDR1 and CDR2 sequences are WNHNN and SYGVQD (reference sequence). The CDR3 has 13 amino acids. CDR3 loop: CASSDRANTEAFF. The CDR3 DNA sequence: TGCGCCAGCAGTGACAGGGCCAACACTGAAGCTTTCTTT.

V usage is TRBV7-9 and J usage is TRBJ2-3, with D perhaps matching TRBD1 (5 bases). Trimming took 6 bases from V and 3 from J, leaving 16 bases between them. From germline, CDR1 is SEHNR and CDR2 FQNEAQ (reference sequence). This CDR3 region has 15 residues. In DNA, the CDR3 is TGTGCCAGCAGTCCCAGTGGGGCATGGACAGATACGCAGTATTTT. Its translation: CASSPSGAWTDTQYF. The whole variable domain, remainder taken from reference TRBV7-9 and TRBJ2-3, is DTGVSQNPRHKITKRGQNVTFRCDPISEHNRLYWYRQTLGQGPEFLTYFQNEAQLEKSRLLSDRFSAERPKGSFSTLEIQRTEQGDSAMYLCASSPSGAWTDTQYFGPGTRLTVL.

The chain has TRBV4-1 and TRBJ2-5; 7 bases are a match to TRBD1. Germline-derived CDR1 and CDR2 are MGHRA and YSYEKL. This CDR3 contains 17 residues. The J segment lost 6 bases and the V segment lost 1 base, leaving 14 bases of the junction unmatched. The CDR3 DNA follows: TGCGCCAGCAGCCAAGTCTCGACAGGGCTTACGAGGAAGACCCAGTACTTC. Its translation is CASSQVSTGLTRKTQYF.

V is TRBV12-5 and J is TRBJ1-2, with D maybe TRBD1 (6 bases). The CDR3 runs to 12 residues. Germline V gene lookup returns CDR1 LGHNT and CDR2 FRNRAP. Trimming removed 2 bases from V and 8 bases from J, with 9 bases in between. CDR3 bases: TGTGCTAGTGGTTTGTCAGGGGAAGGCTACACCTTC. Protein sequence: CASGLSGEGYTF.

This rearrangement joins TRBV5-4 to TRBJ2-7, with no clear D. Between the trimmed V and J ends, which lost 4 bases and 1 base, there was a span of 9 bases. There are 13 residues in the CDR3. Germline values: CDR1 SGHNT, CDR2 YYREEE (reference sequence). The CDR3 protein is CASSPTDSYEQYF. Written as DNA, the CDR3 is TGTGCCAGCAGCCCCACTGATTCCTACGAGCAGTACTTC.

This clone has more than one count but fewer than ten. J is TRBJ2-7 and V is TRBV11-3, with D unresolved. Germline V gene lookup returns CDR1 SGHNT and CDR2 YENEEA. The CDR3 consists of 14 residues. V was trimmed by 1 base and J by 2 bases, leaving 9 bases between them. CDR3 bases: TGTGCCAGCAGCTTAGGATCCACGGCCTACGAGCAGTACTTC. It codes for CASSLGSTAYEQYF.

V usage is TRBV27 and J usage is TRBJ1-1; D uncertain. Germline V gene data show CDR1 as MNHEY and CDR2 as SMNVEV (reference sequence). The CDR3 sequence is 13 residues long. The ends were cut back, 2 bases at V and 4 bases at J, with 8 bases in the middle. The CDR3 DNA follows: TGTGCCAGCAGTTTACGGGTGGCCACTGAAGCTTTCTTT. Amino acid sequence: CASSLRVATEAFF.